The 12 T cell receptor beta chains in this list originate from one sample, sequenced in a study of cytomegalovirus exposure and HLA in healthy donors. The PCR contained 60 Vbeta and 13 Jbeta primers. The assay was immunoSEQ multiplex PCR, and TCRdb's table has in-frame clones only and misses some. This table holds approximately 150,000 clones, more than 65% found once. Sequenced input: PBMCs. Receptors were obtained from a man aged 50-59 years in good health and CMV-seropositive.

J is TRBJ2-3 and V is TRBV7-9, with unresolved D. Germline-derived CDR1 and CDR2 are SEHNR and FQNEAQ (reference sequence). The CDR3 is 12 residues long. V was pared by 4 bases and J by 0 bases, with 2 bases between. The CDR3, as DNA: TGTGCCAGCAGCTCTAGCACAGATACGCAGTATTTT. Amino acids: CASSSSTDTQYF. The variable domain in full, with the rest retrieved from reference TRBV7-9 and TRBJ2-3, is DTGVSQNPRHKITKRGQNVTFRCDPISEHNRLYWYRQTLGQGPEFLTYFQNEAQLEKSRLLSDRFSAERPKGSFSTLEIQRTEQGDSAMYLCASSSSTDTQYFGPGTRLTVL.

V and J are TRBV7-9 and TRBJ1-1, with D perhaps TRBD1 (5 bases). V lost 1 base and J lost 3, with 9 bases in between. CDR3 size: 14 residues. Germline V gene data show CDR1 as SEHNR and CDR2 as FQNEAQ (reference sequence). The CDR3 loop is CASSLGVRDTEAFF. The DNA of the CDR3 is TGTGCCAGCAGCTTAGGAGTCAGGGACACTGAAGCTTTCTTT.

This chain connects TRBV11-2 to TRBJ2-7, with D possibly matching TRBD1 (6 bases). V was pared by 5 bases and J by 0 bases, with 17 bases between. Germline V lookup: CDR1 SGHAT, CDR2 FQNNGV. This CDR3 is 16 amino acids long. CDR3 coding DNA: TGTGCCAGCAGCCCGACACAGGGTTCGGCCTCCTACGAGCAGTACTTC. Translated, it gives CASSPTQGSASYEQYF.

V is TRBV6-6 and J is TRBJ2-1; D unresolved. CDR1 and CDR2 from the germline V gene are MNHNY and SVGAGI (reference sequence). CDR3 length equals 11 residues. Deletions cut 5 bases from V and 7 bases from J, with 6 bases between. For the CDR3, the DNA is TGTGCCAGCAGTATCGGTAATGAGCAGTTCTTC. It encodes CASSIGNEQFF.

The chain is built from TRBV21-1 and TRBJ1-3; no DNA check was done on the table's D call, TRBD1. TRBV21-1 is tagged as a pseudogene. This CDR3 is 17 amino acids long. The CDR3 region has the DNA TGTGCCAGCAGCAAAGAGGGGAACCATCGTACCGGAAACACCATATATTTT. Its translation: CASSKEGNHRTGNTIYF.

The chain combines TRBV27 with TRBJ1-3; maybe TRBD1 (6 bases). Germline CDR1 reads MNHEY; CDR2 reads SMNVEV (reference sequence). CDR3 length: 17 residues. Trimming removed 1 base from V and 2 bases from J, with 15 bases in between. CDR3 loop: CASSLYPGGRAGNTIYF. The CDR3 region has the DNA TGTGCCAGCAGTTTATATCCGGGGGGCAGAGCTGGAAACACCATATATTTT.

The chain has TRBV15 and TRBJ2-3; TRBD2 matches 10 bases. J was trimmed by 3 bases and V by 5 bases; bases with no gene match: 5. Per the germline V gene, CDR1 is LNHNV and CDR2 is YYDKDF (reference sequence). The CDR3 contains 15 residues. As DNA, the CDR3 is TGTGCCACCAGCGCGGCTAGCGGGAGTACAGATACGCAGTATTTT. Translating it yields CATSAASGSTDTQYF.

This chain joins TRBV6-6 and TRBJ2-7; TRBD2 is a possible D gene (5 bases). The V end was cut by 5 bases, the J end by 2 bases, with 13 bases between. From germline, CDR1 is MNHNY and CDR2 SVGAGI (reference sequence). The CDR3 extends over 14 amino acids. CDR3 nucleotide sequence: TGTGCCAGCAGTCGCGCGGGCAGCCCCTACGAGCAGTACTTC. Its protein is CASSRAGSPYEQYF.

The gene calls are TRBV5-1 and TRBJ2-1; 13 bases line up with TRBD2. The CDR3 is made up of 15 amino acids. The V gene end was trimmed by 3 bases and the J gene end by 8 bases; junction bases not matched to a gene: 5. Germline V gene data show CDR1 as SGHRS and CDR2 as YFSETQ. Here the CDR3 reads CASSSGTSGNDEQFF. The CDR3 coding sequence is TGCGCCAGCAGCTCGGGGACTAGCGGGAACGATGAGCAGTTCTTC.

The chain employs TRBV5-6 and TRBJ1-1; unclear D gene. Germline V lookup: CDR1 SGHDT, CDR2 YYEEEE. V shed 2 bases and J shed 1 base, with 6 bases lying between them. CDR3 length: 13 amino acids. The chain's CDR3 is CASSFQANTEAFF. As DNA, the CDR3 is TGTGCCAGCAGCTTTCAGGCGAACACTGAAGCTTTCTTT.

In this sample, this clone turned up once. The rearrangement joins TRBV4-2 to TRBJ1-4, with D possibly being TRBD1 (5 bases). The CDR3 has 16 residues. Trimming left V 0 bases short and J 7 bases short, with 15 bases between. CDR1 is LGHNA, CDR2 YNFKEQ, per germline. DNA for the CDR3: TGTGCCAGCAGCCAAGAATCCCAGGGCCCCGGTGAAAAACTGTTTTTT. It is translated as CASSQESQGPGEKLFF.

CDR3 sequence (DNA): TGTGCCTGGAAGGGGGCTGACTATGGCTACACCTTC. It codes for CAWKGADYGYTF. This chain links TRBV30 with TRBJ1-2; the match to TRBD1 covers 7 bases. The germline V gene has CDR1 GTSNPN and CDR2 SVGIG (reference sequence). The V gene end was trimmed by 4 bases and the J gene end by 3 bases; junction bases not matched to a gene: 2. The CDR3 runs 12 residues.